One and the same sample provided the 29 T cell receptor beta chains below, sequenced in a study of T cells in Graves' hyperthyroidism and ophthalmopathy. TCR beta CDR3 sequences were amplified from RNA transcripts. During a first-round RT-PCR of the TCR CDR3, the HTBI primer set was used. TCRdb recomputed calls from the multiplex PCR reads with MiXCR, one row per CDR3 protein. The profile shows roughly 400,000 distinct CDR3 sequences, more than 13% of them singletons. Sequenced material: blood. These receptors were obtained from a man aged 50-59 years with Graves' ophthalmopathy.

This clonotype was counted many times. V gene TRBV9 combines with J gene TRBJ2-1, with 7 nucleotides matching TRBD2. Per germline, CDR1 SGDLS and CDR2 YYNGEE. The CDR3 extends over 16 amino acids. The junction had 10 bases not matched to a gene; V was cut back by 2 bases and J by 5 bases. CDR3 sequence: CASSVPSRGSNNEQFF. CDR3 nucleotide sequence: TGTGCCAGCAGCGTCCCCTCCCGCGGGAGCAACAATGAGCAGTTCTTC. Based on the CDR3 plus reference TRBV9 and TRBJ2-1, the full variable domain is DSGVTQTPKHLITATGQRVTLRCSPRSGDLSVYWYQQSLDQGLQFLIQYYNGEERAKGNILERFSAQQFPDLHSELNLSSLELGDSALYFCASSVPSRGSNNEQFFGPGTRLTVL.

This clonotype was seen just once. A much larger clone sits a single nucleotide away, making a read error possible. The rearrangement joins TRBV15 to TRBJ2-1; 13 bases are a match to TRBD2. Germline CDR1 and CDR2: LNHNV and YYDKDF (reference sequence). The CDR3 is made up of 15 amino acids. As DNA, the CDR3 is TGTGCCACCAGCGGGGGACTAGCGGGAAAGTATGAGCAGCTCTTC. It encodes CATSGGLAGKYEQLF.

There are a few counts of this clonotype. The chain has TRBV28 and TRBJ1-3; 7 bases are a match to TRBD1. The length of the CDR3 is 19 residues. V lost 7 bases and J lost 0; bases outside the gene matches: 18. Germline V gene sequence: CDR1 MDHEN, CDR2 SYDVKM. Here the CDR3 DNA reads TGTGCCAGCATGGCCGGGGGGACAGCCGCCCTATACTCTGGAAACACCATATATTTT. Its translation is CASMAGGTAALYSGNTIYF.

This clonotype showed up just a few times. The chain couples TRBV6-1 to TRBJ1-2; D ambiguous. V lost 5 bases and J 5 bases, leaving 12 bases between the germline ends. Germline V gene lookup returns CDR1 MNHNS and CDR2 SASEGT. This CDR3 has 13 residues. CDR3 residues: CASSTEPKYGYTF. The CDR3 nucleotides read TGTGCCAGCAGTACCGAACCCAAGTATGGCTACACCTTC.

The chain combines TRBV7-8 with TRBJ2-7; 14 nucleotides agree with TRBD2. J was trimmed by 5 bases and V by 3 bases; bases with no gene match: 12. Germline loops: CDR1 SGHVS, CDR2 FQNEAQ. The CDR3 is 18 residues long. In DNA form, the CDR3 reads TGTGCCAGCAGCTTGGCCCCGGGACTAGCGGGAGCGGGAAACGAGCAGTACTTC. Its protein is CASSLAPGLAGAGNEQYF. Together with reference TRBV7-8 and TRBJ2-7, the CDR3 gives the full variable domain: GAGVSQSPRYKVAKRGQDVALRCDPISGHVSLFWYQQALGQGPEFLTYFQNEAQLDKSGLPSDRFFAERPEGSVSTLKIQRTQQEDSAVYLCASSLAPGLAGAGNEQYFGPGTRLTVT.

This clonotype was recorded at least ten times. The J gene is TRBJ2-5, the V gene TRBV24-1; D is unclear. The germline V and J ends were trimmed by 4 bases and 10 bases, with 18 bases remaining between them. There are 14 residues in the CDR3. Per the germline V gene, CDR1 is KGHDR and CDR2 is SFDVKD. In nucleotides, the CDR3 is TGTGCCACCAGTGAAGAGAGACCAGGTGGAGACCAGTACTTC. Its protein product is CATSEERPGGDQYF.

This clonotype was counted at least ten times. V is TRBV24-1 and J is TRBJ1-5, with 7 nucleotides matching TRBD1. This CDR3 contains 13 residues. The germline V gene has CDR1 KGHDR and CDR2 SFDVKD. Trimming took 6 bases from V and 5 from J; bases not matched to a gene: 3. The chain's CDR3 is CATSPGGHQPQHF. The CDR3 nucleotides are TGTGCCACCAGTCCAGGGGGGCATCAGCCCCAGCATTTT.

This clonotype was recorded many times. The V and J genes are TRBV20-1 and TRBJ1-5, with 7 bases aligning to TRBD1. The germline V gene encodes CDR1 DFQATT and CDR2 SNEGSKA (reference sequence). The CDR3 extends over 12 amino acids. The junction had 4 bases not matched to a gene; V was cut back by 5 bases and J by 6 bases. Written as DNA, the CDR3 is TGCAGTGCTTCTACAGGGGTTCAGCCCCAGCATTTT. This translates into CSASTGVQPQHF.

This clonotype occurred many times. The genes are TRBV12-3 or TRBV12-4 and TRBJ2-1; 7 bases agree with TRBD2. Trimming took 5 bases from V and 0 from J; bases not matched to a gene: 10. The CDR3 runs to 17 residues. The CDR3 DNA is TGTGCCAGCAGTGGTGGTCCTAGCGGAGGCTCCTACAATGAGCAGTTCTTC. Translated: CASSGGPSGGSYNEQFF.

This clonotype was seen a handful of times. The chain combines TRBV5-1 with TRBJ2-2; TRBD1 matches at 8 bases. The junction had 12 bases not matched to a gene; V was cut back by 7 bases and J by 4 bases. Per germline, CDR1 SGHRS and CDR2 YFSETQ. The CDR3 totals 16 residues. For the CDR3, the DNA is TGCGCCAGCTTTCTAAAGCCGGGACAGGCCACCGGGGAGCTGTTTTTT. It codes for CASFLKPGQATGELFF.

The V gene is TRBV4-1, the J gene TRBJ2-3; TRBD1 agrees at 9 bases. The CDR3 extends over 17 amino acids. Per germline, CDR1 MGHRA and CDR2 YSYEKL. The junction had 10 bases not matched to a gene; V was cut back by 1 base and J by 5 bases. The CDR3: CASSQGSDRGGLDTQYF. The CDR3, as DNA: TGCGCCAGCAGCCAAGGGTCGGACAGGGGAGGATTAGATACGCAGTATTTT.

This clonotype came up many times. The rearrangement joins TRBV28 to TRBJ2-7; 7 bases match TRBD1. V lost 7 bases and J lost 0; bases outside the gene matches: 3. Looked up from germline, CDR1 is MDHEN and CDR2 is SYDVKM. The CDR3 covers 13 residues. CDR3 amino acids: CASKGASSYEQYF. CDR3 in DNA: TGTGCCAGCAAGGGGGCCAGCTCCTACGAGCAGTACTTC. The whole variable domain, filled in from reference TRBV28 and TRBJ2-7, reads DVKVTQSSRYLVKRTGEKVFLECVQDMDHENMFWYRQDPGLGLRLIYFSYDVKMKEKGDIPEGYSVSREKKERFSLILESASTNQTSMYLCASKGASSYEQYFGPGTRLTVT.

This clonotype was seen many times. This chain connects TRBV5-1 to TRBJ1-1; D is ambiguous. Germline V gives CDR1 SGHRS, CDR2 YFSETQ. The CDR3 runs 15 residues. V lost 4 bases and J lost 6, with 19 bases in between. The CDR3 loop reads CASSPFSGSSPEAFF. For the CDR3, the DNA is TGCGCCAGCAGCCCATTTAGCGGGTCAAGTCCTGAAGCTTTCTTT.

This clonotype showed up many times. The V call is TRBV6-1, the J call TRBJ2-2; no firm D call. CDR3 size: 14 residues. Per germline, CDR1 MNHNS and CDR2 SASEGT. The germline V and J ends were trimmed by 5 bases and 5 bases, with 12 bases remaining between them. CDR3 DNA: TGTGCCAGCAGTTTCCGGCAAAGTACCGGGGAGCTGTTTTTT. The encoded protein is CASSFRQSTGELFF.

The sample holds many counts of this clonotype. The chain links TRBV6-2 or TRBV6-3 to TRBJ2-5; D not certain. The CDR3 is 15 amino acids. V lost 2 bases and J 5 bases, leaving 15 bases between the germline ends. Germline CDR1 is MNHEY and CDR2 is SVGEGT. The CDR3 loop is CASSYRRTGGETQYF. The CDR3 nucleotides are TGTGCCAGCAGTTACCGGCGGACCGGTGGGGAGACCCAGTACTTC.

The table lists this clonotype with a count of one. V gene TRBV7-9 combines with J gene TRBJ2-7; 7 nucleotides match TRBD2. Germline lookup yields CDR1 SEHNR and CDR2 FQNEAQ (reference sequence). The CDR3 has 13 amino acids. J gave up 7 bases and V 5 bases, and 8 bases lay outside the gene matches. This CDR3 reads CASSPGGVEEQYF. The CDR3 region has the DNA TGTGCCAGCAGCCCGGGAGGCGTGGAAGAGCAGTACTTC.

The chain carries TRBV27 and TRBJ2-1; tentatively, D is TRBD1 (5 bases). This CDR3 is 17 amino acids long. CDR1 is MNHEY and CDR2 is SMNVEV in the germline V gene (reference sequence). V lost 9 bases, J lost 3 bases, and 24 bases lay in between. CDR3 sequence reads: CASNGRAVFRYYNEQFF. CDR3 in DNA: TGTGCCAGTAACGGCAGGGCTGTATTCCGCTACTACAATGAGCAGTTCTTC.

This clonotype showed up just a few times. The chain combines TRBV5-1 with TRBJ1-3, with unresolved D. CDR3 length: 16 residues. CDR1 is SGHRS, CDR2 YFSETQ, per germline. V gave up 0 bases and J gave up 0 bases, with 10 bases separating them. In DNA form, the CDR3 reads TGCGCCAGCAGCTTGGCCGGTAAGAGCTCTGGAAACACCATATATTTT. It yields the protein CASSLAGKSSGNTIYF. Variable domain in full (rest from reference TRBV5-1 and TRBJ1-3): KAGVTQTPRYLIKTRGQQVTLSCSPISGHRSVSWYQQTPGQGLQFLFEYFSETQRNKGNFPGRFSGRQFSNSRSEMNVSTLELGDSALYLCASSLAGKSSGNTIYFGEGSWLTVV.

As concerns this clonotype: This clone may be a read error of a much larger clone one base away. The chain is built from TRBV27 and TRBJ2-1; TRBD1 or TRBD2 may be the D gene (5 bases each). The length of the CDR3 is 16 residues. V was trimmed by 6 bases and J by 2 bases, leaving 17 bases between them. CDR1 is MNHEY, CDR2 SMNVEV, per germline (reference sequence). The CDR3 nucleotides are TGTGCCAGCAGCCAACCTGCCGGGGCAGCCTACAATGAGCAGTTCTTC. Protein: CASSQPAGAAYNEQFF.

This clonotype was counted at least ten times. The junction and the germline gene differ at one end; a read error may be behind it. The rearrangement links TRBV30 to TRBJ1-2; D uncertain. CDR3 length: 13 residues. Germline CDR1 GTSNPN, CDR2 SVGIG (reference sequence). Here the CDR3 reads CAWGRTANYGHTF. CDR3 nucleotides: TGTGCCTGGGGCCGAACAGCTAACTATGGCCACACCTTC.

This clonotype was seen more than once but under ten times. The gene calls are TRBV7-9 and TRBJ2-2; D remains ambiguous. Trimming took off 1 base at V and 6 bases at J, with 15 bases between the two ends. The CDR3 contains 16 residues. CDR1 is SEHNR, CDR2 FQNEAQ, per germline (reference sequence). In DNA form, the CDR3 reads TGTGCCAGCAGCTTAGGGGCTGTGGCTGGGGCCGGGGAGCTGTTTTTT. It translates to CASSLGAVAGAGELFF.

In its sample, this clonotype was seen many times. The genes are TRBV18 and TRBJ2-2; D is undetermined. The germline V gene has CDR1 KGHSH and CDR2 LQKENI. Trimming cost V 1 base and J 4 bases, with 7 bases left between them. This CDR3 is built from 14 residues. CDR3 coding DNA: TGTGCCAGCTCACCACTCAGCCCCACCGGGGAGCTGTTTTTT. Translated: CASSPLSPTGELFF. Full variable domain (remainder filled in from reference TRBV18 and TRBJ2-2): NAGVMQNPRHLVRRRGQEARLRCSPMKGHSHVYWYRQLPEEGLKFMVYLQKENIIDESGMPKERFSAEFPKEGPSILRIQQVVRGDSAAYFCASSPLSPTGELFFGEGSRLTVL.

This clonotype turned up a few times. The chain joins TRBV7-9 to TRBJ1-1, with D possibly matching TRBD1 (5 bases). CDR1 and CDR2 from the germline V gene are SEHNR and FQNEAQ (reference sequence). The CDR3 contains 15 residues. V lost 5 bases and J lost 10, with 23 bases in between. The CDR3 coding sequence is TGTGCCAGCAGCCCCACCTCGGGACGGGGAATTACAGCTTTCTTT. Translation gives CASSPTSGRGITAFF.

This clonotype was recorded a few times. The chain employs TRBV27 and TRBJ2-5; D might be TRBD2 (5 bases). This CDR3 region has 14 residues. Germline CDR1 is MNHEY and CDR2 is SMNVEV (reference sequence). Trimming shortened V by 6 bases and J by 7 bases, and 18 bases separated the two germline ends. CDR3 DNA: TGTGCCAGCAGCCCAGGCCCTGGACTCGCGACCCAGTACTTC. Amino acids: CASSPGPGLATQYF.

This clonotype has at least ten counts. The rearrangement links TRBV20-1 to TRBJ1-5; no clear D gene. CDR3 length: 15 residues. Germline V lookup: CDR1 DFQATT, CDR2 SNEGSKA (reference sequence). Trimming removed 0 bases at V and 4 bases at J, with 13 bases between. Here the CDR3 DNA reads TGCAGTGCTAGAGATCCCCTTCATAGGAATCAGCCCCAGCATTTT. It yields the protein CSARDPLHRNQPQHF.

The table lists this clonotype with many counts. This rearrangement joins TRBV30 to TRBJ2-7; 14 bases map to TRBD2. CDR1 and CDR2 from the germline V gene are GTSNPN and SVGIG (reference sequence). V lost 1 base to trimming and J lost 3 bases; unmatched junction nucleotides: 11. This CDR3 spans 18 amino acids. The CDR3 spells CAWSERLAGGPRHYEQYF. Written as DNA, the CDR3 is TGTGCCTGGAGTGAAAGACTAGCGGGAGGGCCACGGCACTACGAGCAGTACTTC.

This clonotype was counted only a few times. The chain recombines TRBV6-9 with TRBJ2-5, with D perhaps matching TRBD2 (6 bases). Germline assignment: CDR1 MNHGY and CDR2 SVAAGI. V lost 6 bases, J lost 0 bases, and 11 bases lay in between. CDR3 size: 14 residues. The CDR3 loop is CASRATSYQETQYF. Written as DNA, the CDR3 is TGTGCCAGCAGGGCAACTAGCTACCAAGAGACCCAGTACTTC.

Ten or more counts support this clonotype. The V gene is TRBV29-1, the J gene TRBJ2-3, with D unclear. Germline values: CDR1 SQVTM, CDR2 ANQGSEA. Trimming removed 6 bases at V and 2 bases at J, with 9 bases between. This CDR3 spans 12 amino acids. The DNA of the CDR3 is TGCAGCGTAAGGTTGGTCACAGATACGCAGTATTTT. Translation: CSVRLVTDTQYF.

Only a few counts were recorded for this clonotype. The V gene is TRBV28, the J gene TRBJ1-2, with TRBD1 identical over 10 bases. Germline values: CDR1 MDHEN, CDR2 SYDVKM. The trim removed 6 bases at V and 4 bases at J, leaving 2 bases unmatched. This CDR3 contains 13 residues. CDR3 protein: CASSWDRGYGYTF. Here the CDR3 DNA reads TGTGCCAGCAGCTGGGACAGGGGCTATGGCTACACCTTC.